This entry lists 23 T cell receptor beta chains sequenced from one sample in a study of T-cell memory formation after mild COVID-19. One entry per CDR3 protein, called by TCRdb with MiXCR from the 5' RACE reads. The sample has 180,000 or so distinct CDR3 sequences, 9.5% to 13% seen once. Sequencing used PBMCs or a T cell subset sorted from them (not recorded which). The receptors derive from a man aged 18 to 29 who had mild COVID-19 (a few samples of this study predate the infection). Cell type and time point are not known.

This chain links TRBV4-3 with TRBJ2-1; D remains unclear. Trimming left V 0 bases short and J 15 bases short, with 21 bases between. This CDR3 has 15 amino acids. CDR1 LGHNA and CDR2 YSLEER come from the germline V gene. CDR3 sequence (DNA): TGCGCCAGCAGCCAAGAAGGGATAGGCCCAAACTGGCGGTTCTTC. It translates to CASSQEGIGPNWRFF.

This CDR3 is CASSSPPEAQYF. In DNA form, the CDR3 reads TGTGCCAGCAGTTCCCCCCCCGAAGCCCAGTACTTC. The V call is TRBV12-3 or TRBV12-4, the J call TRBJ2-5; D is unresolved. Trimming took off 4 bases at V and 9 bases at J, with 12 bases between the two ends. This CDR3 region has 12 residues.

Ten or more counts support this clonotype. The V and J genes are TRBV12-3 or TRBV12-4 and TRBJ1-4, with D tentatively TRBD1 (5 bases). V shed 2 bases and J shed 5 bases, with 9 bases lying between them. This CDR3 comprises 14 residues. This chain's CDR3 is CASSLRQGNEKLFF. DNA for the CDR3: TGTGCCAGCAGTTTACGGCAGGGAAATGAAAAACTGTTTTTT.

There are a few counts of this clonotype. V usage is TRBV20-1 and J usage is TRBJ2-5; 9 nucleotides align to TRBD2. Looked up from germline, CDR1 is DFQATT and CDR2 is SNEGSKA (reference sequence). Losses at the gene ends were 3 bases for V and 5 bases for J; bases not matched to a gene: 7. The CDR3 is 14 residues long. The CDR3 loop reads CSASSAGGPETQYF. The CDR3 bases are TGCAGTGCTAGTTCGGCGGGGGGGCCTGAGACCCAGTACTTC.

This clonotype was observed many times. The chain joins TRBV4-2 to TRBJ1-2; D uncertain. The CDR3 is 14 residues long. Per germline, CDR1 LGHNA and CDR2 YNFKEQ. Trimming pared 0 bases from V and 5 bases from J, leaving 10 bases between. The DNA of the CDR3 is TGTGCCAGCAGCCAAGAACAGAGTGATTATGGCTACACCTTC. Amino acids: CASSQEQSDYGYTF.

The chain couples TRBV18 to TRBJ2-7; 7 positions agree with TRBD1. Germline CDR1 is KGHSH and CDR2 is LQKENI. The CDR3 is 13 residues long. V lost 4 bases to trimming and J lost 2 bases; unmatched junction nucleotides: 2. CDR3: CASSQGTAYEQYV. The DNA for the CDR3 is TGTGCCAGCTCACAGGGGACAGCCTACGAGCAGTACGTC.

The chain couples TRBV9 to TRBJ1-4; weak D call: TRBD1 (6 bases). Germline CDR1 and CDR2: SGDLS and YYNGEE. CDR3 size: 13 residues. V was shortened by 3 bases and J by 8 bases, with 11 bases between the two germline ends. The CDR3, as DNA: TGTGCCAGCAGCGCAGGGGAGCGGGAAAAACTGTTTTTT. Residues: CASSAGEREKLFF.

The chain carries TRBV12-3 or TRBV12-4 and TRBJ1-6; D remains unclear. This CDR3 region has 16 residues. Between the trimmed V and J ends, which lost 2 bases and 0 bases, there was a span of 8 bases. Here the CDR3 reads CASSLSRSSYNSPLHF. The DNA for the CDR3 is TGTGCCAGCAGTTTATCCAGGAGCTCCTATAATTCACCCCTCCACTTT.

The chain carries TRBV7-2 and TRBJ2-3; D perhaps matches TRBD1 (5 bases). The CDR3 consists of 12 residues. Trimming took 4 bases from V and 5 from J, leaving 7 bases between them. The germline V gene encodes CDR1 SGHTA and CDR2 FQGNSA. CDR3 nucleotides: TGTGCCAGCAGCTGGGGCAGAGATACGCAGTATTTT. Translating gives CASSWGRDTQYF.

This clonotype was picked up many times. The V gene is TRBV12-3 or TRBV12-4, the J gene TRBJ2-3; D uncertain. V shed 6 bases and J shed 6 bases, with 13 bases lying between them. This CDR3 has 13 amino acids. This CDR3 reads CASRLNLADTQYF. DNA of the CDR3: TGTGCCAGCAGGTTAAACCTCGCGGATACGCAGTATTTT.

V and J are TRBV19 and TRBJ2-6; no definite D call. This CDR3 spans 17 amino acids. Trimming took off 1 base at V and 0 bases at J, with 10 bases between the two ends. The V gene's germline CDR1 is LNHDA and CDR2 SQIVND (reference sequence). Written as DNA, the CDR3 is TGTGCCAGTAGTATAGGCGGACCCCTCTCTGGGGCCAACGTCCTGACTTTC. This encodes CASSIGGPLSGANVLTF.

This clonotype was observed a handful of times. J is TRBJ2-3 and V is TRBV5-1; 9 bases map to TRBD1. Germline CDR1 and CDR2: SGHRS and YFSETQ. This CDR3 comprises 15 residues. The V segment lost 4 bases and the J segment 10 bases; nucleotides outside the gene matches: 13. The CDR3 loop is CASSLQGAGMRAQYF. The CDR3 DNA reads TGCGCCAGCAGCCTACAGGGGGCTGGTATGAGGGCGCAGTATTTT. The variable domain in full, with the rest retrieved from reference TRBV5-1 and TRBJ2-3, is KAGVTQTPRYLIKTRGQQVTLSCSPISGHRSVSWYQQTPGQGLQFLFEYFSETQRNKGNFPGRFSGRQFSNSRSEMNVSTLELGDSALYLCASSLQGAGMRAQYFGPGTRLTVL.

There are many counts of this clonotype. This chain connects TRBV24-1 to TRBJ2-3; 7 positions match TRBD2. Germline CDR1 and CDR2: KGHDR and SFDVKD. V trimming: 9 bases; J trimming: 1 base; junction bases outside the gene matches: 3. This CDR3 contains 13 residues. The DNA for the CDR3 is TGTGCCACCGGGCTAGCGGGCACAGATACGCAGTATTTT. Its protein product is CATGLAGTDTQYF.

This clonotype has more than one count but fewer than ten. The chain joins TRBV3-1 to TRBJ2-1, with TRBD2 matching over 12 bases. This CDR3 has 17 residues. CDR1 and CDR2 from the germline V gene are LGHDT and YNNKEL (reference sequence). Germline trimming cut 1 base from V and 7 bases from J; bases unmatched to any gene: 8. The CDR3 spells CASSQGASGGAWNEQFF. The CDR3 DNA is TGTGCCAGCAGCCAAGGGGCTAGCGGGGGGGCATGGAATGAGCAGTTCTTC.

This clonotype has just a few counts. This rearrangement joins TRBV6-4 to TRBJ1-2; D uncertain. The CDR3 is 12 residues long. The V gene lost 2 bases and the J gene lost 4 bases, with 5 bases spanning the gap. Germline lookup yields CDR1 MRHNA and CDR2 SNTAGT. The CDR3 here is CASSDPGYGYTF. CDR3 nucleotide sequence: TGTGCCAGCAGTGACCCGGGCTATGGCTACACCTTC.

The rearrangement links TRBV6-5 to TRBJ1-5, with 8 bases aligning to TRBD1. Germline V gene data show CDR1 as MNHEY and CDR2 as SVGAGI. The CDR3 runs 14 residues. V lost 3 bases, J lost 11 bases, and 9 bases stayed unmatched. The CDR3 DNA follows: TGTGCCAGCAGTTATCGGACAGGGACTGGGACCCAGCATTTT. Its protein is CASSYRTGTGTQHF.

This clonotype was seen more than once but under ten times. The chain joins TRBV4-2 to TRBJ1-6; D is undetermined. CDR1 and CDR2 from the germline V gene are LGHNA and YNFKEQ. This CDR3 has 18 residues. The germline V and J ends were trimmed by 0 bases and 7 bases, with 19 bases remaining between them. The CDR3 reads CASSQESIREAGNSPLHF. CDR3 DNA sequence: TGTGCCAGCAGCCAAGAATCGATTAGGGAAGCGGGGAATTCACCCCTCCACTTT.

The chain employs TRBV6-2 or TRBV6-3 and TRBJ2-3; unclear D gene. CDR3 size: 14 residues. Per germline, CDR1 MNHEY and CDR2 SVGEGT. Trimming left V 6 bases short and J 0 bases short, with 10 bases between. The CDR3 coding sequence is TGTGCCAGCAGCCTTGACGCTAGCACAGATACGCAGTATTTT. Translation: CASSLDASTDTQYF.

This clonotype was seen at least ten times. The CDR3 DNA is TGTGCCAGCAGCTTAGCCCAGGGGCTTGGTGAGCAGTTCTTC. Translated, it gives CASSLAQGLGEQFF. This rearrangement joins TRBV7-2 to TRBJ2-1; a possible D gene is TRBD1 (6 bases). This CDR3 region has 14 residues. V was shortened by 0 bases and J by 9 bases, with 12 bases between the two germline ends. The germline CDR1 and CDR2 sequences are SGHTA and FQGNSA.

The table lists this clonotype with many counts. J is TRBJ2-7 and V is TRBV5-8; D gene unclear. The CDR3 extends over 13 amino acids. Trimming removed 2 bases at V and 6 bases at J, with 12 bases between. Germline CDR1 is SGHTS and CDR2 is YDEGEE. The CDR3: CASSFGQFAEQYV. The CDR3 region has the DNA TGTGCCAGCAGCTTCGGGCAGTTTGCCGAGCAGTACGTC.

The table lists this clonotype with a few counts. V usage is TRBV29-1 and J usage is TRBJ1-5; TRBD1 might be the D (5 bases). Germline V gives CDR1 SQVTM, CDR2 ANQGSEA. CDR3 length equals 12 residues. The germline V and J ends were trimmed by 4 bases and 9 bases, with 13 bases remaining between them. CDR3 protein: CSVAGPAGPQHF. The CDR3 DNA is TGCAGCGTTGCAGGGCCCGCGGGGCCCCAGCATTTT.

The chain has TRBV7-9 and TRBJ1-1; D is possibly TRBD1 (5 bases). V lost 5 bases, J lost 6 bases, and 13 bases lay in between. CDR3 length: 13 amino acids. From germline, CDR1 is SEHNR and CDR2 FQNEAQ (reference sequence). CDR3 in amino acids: CASSPGAYSEAFF. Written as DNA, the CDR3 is TGTGCCAGCAGCCCCGGGGCATACTCTGAAGCTTTCTTT.

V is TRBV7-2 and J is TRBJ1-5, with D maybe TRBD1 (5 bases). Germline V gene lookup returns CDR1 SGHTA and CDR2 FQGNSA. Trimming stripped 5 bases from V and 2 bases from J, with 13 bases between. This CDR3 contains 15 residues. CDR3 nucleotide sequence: TGTGCCAGCAGCCATGACGGGGGAGGCAATCAGCCCCAGCATTTT. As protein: CASSHDGGGNQPQHF.